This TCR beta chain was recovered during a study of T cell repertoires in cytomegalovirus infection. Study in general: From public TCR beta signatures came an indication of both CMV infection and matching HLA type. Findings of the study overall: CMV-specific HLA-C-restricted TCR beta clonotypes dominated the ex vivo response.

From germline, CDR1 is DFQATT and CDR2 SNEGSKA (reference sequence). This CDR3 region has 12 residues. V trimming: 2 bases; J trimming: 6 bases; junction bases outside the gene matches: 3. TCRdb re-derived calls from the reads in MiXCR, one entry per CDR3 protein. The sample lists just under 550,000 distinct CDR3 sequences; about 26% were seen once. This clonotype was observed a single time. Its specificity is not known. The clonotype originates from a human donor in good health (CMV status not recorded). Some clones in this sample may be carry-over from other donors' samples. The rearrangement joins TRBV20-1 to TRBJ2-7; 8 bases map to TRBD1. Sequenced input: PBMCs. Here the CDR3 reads CSARRGTGEQYF. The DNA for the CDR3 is TGCAGTGCTAGACGCGGGACAGGCGAGCAGTACTTC.